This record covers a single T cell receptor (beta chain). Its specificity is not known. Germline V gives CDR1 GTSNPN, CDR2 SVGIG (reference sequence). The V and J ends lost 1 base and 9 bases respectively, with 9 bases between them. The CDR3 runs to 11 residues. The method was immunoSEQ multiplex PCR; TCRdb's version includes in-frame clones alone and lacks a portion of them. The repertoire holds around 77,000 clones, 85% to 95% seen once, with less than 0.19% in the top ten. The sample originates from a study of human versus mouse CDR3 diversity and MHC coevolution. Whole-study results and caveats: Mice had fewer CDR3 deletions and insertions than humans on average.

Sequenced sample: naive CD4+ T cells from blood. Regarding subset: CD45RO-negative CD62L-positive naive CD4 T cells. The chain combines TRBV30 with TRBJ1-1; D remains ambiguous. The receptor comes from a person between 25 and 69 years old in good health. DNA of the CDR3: TGTGCCTGGAGTGCCACTTTTAAAGCTTTCTTT. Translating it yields CAWSATFKAFF.